This T cell receptor beta chain was observed in a study of T-cell memory formation after mild COVID-19. To note about this clonotype: Its target is not known.

V was pared by 1 base and J by 5 bases, with 7 bases of the junction left unmatched. Looked up from germline, CDR1 is DFQATT and CDR2 is SNEGSKA (reference sequence). CDR3 length: 15 residues. TCRdb passed the 5' RACE reads through MiXCR, listing each CDR3 protein once. The table shows roughly 340,000 distinct CDR3 sequences, with about 16% occurring only once. Study results and caveats: What remained unconfirmed was the SARS-CoV-2 specificity of second-wave clones peaking on day 37. Contracting CD8+ clones were enriched in EMRA, CD4+ mainly in CM and EM.

The origin of this receptor is a man younger than 35 who had mild COVID-19 (a few samples of this study predate the infection). Cell type and time point are not known. The chain recombines TRBV20-1 with TRBJ2-5; 10 bases match TRBD2. Source material: PBMCs or a T cell subset sorted from them (not recorded which). The CDR3 DNA follows: TGCAGTGCTAGAGGAGCTAGCGGGGGAATGGAGACCCAGTACTTC. Protein: CSARGASGGMETQYF.